The TCR beta chain under discussion was sequenced for a study of T cell clonality in common variable immunodeficiency. Study findings and constraints: In common variable immunodeficiency, TCR beta chains reportedly carried fewer deletions and N-nucleotide insertions. CVID subjects shared fewer TCRbeta clones than healthy controls did.

All CVID subjects were on immunoglobulin replacement for at least one year. CVID subjects were neither ill nor on immunomodulatory or immunosuppressive medication at sampling. As concerns this clone: Its cognate antigen is unknown. The read ends 3 residues early relative to the CDR3; the germline J gene fills the gap.

Equal genomic DNA amounts from CVID and control samples were sequenced. Some clones are missing from TCRdb's copy, which holds only in-frame ones; the method was immunoSEQ multiplex PCR. Recorded here are 25,000 to 30,000 clones, none singletons. V was pared by 6 bases and J by 2 bases, with 3 bases between. The V gene's germline CDR1 is SGHTA and CDR2 FQGNSA. This CDR3 is 11 amino acids long. The sequence derives from a human donor with common variable immunodeficiency. The genes are TRBV7-2 and TRBJ2-3; D gene ambiguous. The sequenced sample consisted of peripheral blood mononuclear cells. Incomplete CDR3 DNA: TGTGCCAGCAGTTACACAGATACG. Translating it yields CASSYTDT. The complete CDR3 protein is CASSYTDTQYF.